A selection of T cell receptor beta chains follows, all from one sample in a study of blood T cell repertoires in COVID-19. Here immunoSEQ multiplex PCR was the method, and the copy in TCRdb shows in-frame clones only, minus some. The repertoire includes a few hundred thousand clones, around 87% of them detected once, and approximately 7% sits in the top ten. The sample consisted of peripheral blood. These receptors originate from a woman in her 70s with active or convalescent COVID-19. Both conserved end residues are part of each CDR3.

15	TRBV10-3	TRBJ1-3	CAISLIRGGGNTIYF
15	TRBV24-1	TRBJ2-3	CATSENRGQVDTQYF
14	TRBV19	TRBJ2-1	CASSSLAGPDEQFF
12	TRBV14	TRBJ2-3	CASSLVGSTQYF
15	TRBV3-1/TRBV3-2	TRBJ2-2	CASSLPGLAGGELFF
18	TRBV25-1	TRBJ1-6	CASRERGGTGLYNSPLHF
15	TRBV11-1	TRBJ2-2	CASSLSGGGHGELFF
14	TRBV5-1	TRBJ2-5	CASSQQGGVETQYF
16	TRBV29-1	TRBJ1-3	CSVERQSGSTGNTIYF
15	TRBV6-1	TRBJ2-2	CASSEARTGAGELFF
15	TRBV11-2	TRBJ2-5	CASSFRTSGVETQYF
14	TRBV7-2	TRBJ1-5	CASRGTGYNQPQHF
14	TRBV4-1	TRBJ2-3	CASSPQGVTDTQYF
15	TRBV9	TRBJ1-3	CASSVAGGFGNTIYF
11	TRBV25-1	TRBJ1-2	CASSEIDGYTF
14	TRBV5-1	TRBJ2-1	CASSPGHGTNEQFF
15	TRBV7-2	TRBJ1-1	CASSLAMGRFTEAFF
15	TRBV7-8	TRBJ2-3	CASTLGGAITDTQYF
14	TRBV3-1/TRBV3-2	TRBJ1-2	CASNQQGIEYGYTF
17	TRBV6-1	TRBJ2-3	CASSAALLAGGPNTQYF
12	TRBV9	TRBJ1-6	CASSEAGSPLHF
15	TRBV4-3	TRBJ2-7	CASSSYAGPSYEQYF
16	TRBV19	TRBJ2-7	CARGRVKTGGWSEQYF
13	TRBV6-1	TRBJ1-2	CASSDGQRYGYTF
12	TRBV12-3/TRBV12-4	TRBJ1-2	CASTGGNYGYTF
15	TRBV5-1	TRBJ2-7	CASSGGLAGTYEQYF
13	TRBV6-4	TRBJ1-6	CASARQRNSPLHF
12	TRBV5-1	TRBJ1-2	CASSPGTGVITF
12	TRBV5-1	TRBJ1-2	CASSWGDYGYTF
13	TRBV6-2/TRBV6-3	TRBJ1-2	CASSYEPNYGYTF
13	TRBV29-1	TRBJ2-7	CSVVRTDTYEQYF
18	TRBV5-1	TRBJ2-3	CASNPSGTGIPIVDTQYF
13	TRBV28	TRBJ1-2	CASSLGGSYGYTF
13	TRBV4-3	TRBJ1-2	CASSYRVQNGYTF
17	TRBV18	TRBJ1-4	CASSPAGQGRAHEKLFF
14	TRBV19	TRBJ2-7	CASSAAGGGYEQYF
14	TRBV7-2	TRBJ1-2	CASSLAQGNYGYTF
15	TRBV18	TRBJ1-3	CASSLDSFSGNTIYF
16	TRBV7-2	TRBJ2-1	CASSLGGGGTYNEQFF
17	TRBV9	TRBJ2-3	CASSVSPFAASTDTQYF
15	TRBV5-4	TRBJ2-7	CASSSGTSGAYEQYF
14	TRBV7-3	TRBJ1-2	CASNPRVQGYGYTF
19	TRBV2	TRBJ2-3	CASSVPVSGGANLTDTQYF
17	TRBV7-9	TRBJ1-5	CASSLGVAGFGNQPQHF
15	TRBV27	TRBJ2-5	CASSPYLAGQETQYF
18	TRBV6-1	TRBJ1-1	CASSGDFQSYTENTEAFF
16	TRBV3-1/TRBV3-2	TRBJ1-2	CASSPLIVDRAYGYTF
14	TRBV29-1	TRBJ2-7	CSVVVNEGAKSLYF
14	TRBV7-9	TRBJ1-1	CASSTTGTPPEAFF
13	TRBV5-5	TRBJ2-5	CASSGGPSETQYF
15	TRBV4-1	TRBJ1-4	CASSPRGTANEKLFF
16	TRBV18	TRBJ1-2	CASSPAQGARENGYTF
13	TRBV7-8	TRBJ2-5	CASSFSGEETQYF
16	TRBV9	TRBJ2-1	CASSASGLAGVNEQFF